The next 18 T cell receptor beta chains were all read from a single sample in a study of T-cell memory formation after mild COVID-19. TCRdb ran MiXCR on the 5' RACE reads and lists one entry per CDR3 protein. The sample has 85,000 to 120,000 distinct CDR3 sequences; over 15% are singletons. The sequenced sample was PBMCs or a T cell subset sorted from them (not recorded which). The receptors stem from an adult woman who had mild COVID-19 (a few samples of this study predate the infection). Cell type and time point are not known.

This clonotype was recorded a few times. CDR3 bases: TGCGCCAGCAGCTTGGAAGGTAGCGGGGGGCCGTCCTACGAGCAGTACTTC. Protein: CASSLEGSGGPSYEQYF. This rearrangement joins TRBV5-1 to TRBJ2-7; 10 bases match TRBD2. Germline V gene sequence: CDR1 SGHRS, CDR2 YFSETQ. The ends lost 0 bases at V and 1 base at J; junction bases unmatched: 7. The CDR3 extends over 17 amino acids.

This clonotype was recorded a few times. The gene calls are TRBV5-1 and TRBJ2-3; D uncertain. Germline assignment: CDR1 SGHRS and CDR2 YFSETQ. With 4 bases removed from V and 0 bases from J, the gap between germline ends came to 12 bases. CDR3 length: 15 amino acids. Here the CDR3 DNA reads TGCGCCAGCAGCACCGACGGATCTAGCACAGATACGCAGTATTTT. Translating it yields CASSTDGSSTDTQYF. Full variable domain (rest looked up from reference TRBV5-1 and TRBJ2-3): KAGVTQTPRYLIKTRGQQVTLSCSPISGHRSVSWYQQTPGQGLQFLFEYFSETQRNKGNFPGRFSGRQFSNSRSEMNVSTLELGDSALYLCASSTDGSSTDTQYFGPGTRLTVL.

This clonotype came up many times. The chain has TRBV6-5 and TRBJ2-1; 9 positions agree with TRBD2. Looked up from germline, CDR1 is MNHEY and CDR2 is SVGAGI. The junction had 7 bases not matched to a gene; V was cut back by 0 bases and J by 4 bases. CDR3 length: 17 amino acids. CDR3 residues: CASSYSTTSGKYNEQFF. The CDR3, as DNA: TGTGCCAGCAGTTACTCGACGACTAGCGGAAAATACAATGAGCAGTTCTTC.

The chain has TRBV29-1 and TRBJ1-2, with D maybe TRBD1 (5 bases). Germline assignment: CDR1 SQVTM and CDR2 ANQGSEA. V dropped 0 bases and J dropped 8 bases, with 13 bases sitting between them. The CDR3 extends over 13 amino acids. The CDR3 DNA sequence: TGCAGCGTTGAAGATGACAGCGTTCACGGCTACACCTTC. Translating it yields CSVEDDSVHGYTF. Full variable domain (missing parts from reference TRBV29-1 and TRBJ1-2): SAVISQKPSRDICQRGTSLTIQCQVDSQVTMMFWYRQQPGQSLTLIATANQGSEATYESGFVIDKFPISRPNLTFSTLTVSNMSPEDSSIYLCSVEDDSVHGYTFGSGTRLTVV.

V usage is TRBV7-2 and J usage is TRBJ1-2, with D possibly matching TRBD1 (5 bases). V lost 4 bases to trimming and J lost 3 bases, with 12 bases between them. From germline, CDR1 is SGHTA and CDR2 FQGNSA. The CDR3 totals 14 residues. The CDR3 sequence: CASSSETGDYGYTF. The CDR3 bases are TGTGCCAGCAGCTCTGAAACAGGTGACTATGGCTACACCTTC.

The J gene is TRBJ2-2, the V gene TRBV27; D is undetermined. CDR1 and CDR2 (germline): MNHEY, SMNVEV (reference sequence). Trimming stripped 6 bases from V and 8 bases from J, with 16 bases between. The CDR3 extends over 14 amino acids. The CDR3 region is CASSKGGKVGELFF. Written as DNA, the CDR3 is TGTGCCAGCAGCAAAGGTGGCAAGGTGGGGGAGCTGTTTTTT.

This chain joins TRBV12-3 or TRBV12-4 and TRBJ2-7; 9 nucleotides line up with TRBD1. The length of the CDR3 is 14 residues. Trimming at V came to 6 bases and at J to 4 bases, leaving 7 bases not matched to a gene. CDR3 nucleotide sequence: TGTGCCAGCAGGCCCACCGGACAGGGGTACGAGCAGTACTTC. This translates into CASRPTGQGYEQYF.

This clonotype was found once. The V call is TRBV4-1, the J call TRBJ2-7, with 7 nucleotides matching TRBD1. The germline V gene has CDR1 MGHRA and CDR2 YSYEKL. The V and J ends lost 4 bases and 3 bases, in that order; junction bases with no gene match: 6. The CDR3 consists of 14 residues. For the CDR3, the DNA is TGCGCCAGCAGCCTACGTACAGGGGACTACGAGCAGTACTTC. Translating gives CASSLRTGDYEQYF.

The chain recombines TRBV7-9 with TRBJ1-2, with a weak D call TRBD1 (5 bases). Trimming left V 6 bases short and J 5 bases short, with 22 bases between. The germline V gene has CDR1 SEHNR and CDR2 FQNEAQ (reference sequence). The CDR3 consists of 16 residues. DNA of the CDR3: TGTGCCAGCAGACGTGGGCCTGGGGCTTTAGGATATGGCTACACCTTC. Translation: CASRRGPGALGYGYTF.

This clonotype was observed a handful of times. CDR3 protein: CASSHDGTAPLEQFF. The CDR3 nucleotides are TGCGCCAGCAGCCATGATGGCACCGCCCCCCTCGAGCAGTTCTTC. The chain uses TRBV4-3 and TRBJ2-1; D remains ambiguous. The length of the CDR3 is 15 residues. CDR1 is LGHNA, CDR2 YSLEER, per germline. Trimming stripped 3 bases from V and 10 bases from J, with 19 bases between.

The chain couples TRBV11-2 to TRBJ2-7; 9 bases fit TRBD2. The germline CDR1 and CDR2 sequences are SGHAT and FQNNGV. The V segment lost 1 base and the J segment 1 base; nucleotides outside the gene matches: 11. The CDR3 runs to 18 residues. In DNA form, the CDR3 reads TGTGCCAGCAGCTTAGGCCAGGGGACTAGCCGATTTTCCTACGAGCAGTACTTC. It yields the protein CASSLGQGTSRFSYEQYF.

There are a few counts of this clonotype. J is TRBJ2-1 and V is TRBV29-1; 7 bases are a match to TRBD2. This CDR3 region has 15 residues. Germline CDR1 reads SQVTM; CDR2 reads ANQGSEA. V was clipped by 5 bases and J by 7 bases; unmatched bases: 14. The CDR3 is CSVIPTMRELNEQFF. CDR3 bases: TGCAGCGTTATACCGACTATGCGGGAGTTGAATGAGCAGTTCTTC.

This clonotype was seen more than once but under ten times. The rearrangement uses TRBV20-1 and TRBJ2-3, with TRBD2 matching over 7 bases. The CDR3 has 14 residues. V lost 6 bases, J lost 7 bases, and 13 bases stayed unmatched. Germline-derived CDR1 and CDR2 are DFQATT and SNEGSKA (reference sequence). The CDR3 coding sequence is TGCAGTGCGGATTCGGGAGGATCAAGTTATACGCAGTATTTT. The encoded protein is CSADSGGSSYTQYF.

The chain couples TRBV9 to TRBJ1-1; D perhaps matches TRBD1 (5 bases). CDR1 is SGDLS and CDR2 is YYNGEE in the germline V gene. This CDR3 is built from 13 residues. Trimming pared 4 bases from V and 7 bases from J, leaving 14 bases between. CDR3 coding DNA: TGTGCCAGCAGCACAAATGGGGACGATGAAGCTTTCTTT. Its protein is CASSTNGDDEAFF.

The gene calls are TRBV20-1 and TRBJ1-2; D call uncertain. Germline V gives CDR1 DFQATT, CDR2 SNEGSKA (reference sequence). This CDR3 region has 16 residues. V was trimmed by 1 base and J by 4 bases, leaving 19 bases between them. The CDR3 loop is CSARANGVWGGYGYTF. CDR3 coding DNA: TGCAGTGCTAGAGCGAATGGCGTGTGGGGAGGCTATGGCTACACCTTC.

The rearrangement joins TRBV20-1 to TRBJ2-1, with 7 bases aligning to TRBD2. Per the germline V gene, CDR1 is DFQATT and CDR2 is SNEGSKA (reference sequence). V gave up 6 bases and J gave up 8 bases; unmatched junction bases: 10. The CDR3 is 13 residues long. CDR3 loop: CSAWEGPGYEQFF. CDR3 sequence (DNA): TGCAGTGCCTGGGAGGGCCCCGGCTATGAGCAGTTCTTC.

The chain employs TRBV6-5 and TRBJ2-5; no firm D call. V dropped 6 bases and J dropped 5 bases, with 7 bases sitting between them. The CDR3 spans 11 residues. CDR1 is MNHEY and CDR2 is SVGAGI in the germline V gene. In nucleotides, the CDR3 is TGTGCCAGCAGGGGTCTGGAGACCCAGTACTTC. It encodes CASRGLETQYF.

The genes are TRBV11-3 and TRBJ2-7, with a possible D match to TRBD2 (5 bases). Trimming cost V 5 bases and J 2 bases, with 10 bases left between them. The CDR3 covers 13 residues. Germline assignment: CDR1 SGHNT and CDR2 YENEEA. The DNA for the CDR3 is TGTGCCAGCAGCCCCTTTAGCGCCTACGAGCAGTACTTC. Its translation: CASSPFSAYEQYF.